The T cell receptor beta chain under discussion was sequenced for a study of blood T cell repertoires in COVID-19. Study-level information: Acute and convalescent COVID-19 samples came from the United States, Italy and Spain.

As processed by the authors: For nucleated cells, counts were estimated from reference gene primer amplification. TCRdb's copy holds only in-frame clones and misses some; the assay was immunoSEQ multiplex PCR. V and J calls and clone size come straight from that table; D and trimming were deduced from the DNA. The sample shows 250,000 or so clones, about 90% of them seen only once. V dropped 5 bases and J dropped 2 bases, with 12 bases sitting between them. Germline-derived CDR1 and CDR2 are MNHEY and SMNVEV (reference sequence). This CDR3 contains 14 residues. V gene TRBV27 combines with J gene TRBJ1-1, with D uncertain. The sequence was collected from a man aged 55 to 70 with acute or convalescent COVID-19. Source material: peripheral blood. This CDR3 reads CASSPTGFNTEAFF. CDR3 nucleotide sequence: TGTGCCAGCAGTCCTACCGGGTTTAACACTGAAGCTTTCTTT.